This T cell receptor beta chain was identified in a study of breast tumors, draining lymph nodes, adjacent tissues. General study findings and limits: Tumor T cell lymph node origin was a supported hypothesis, not proven.

A single record per CDR3 protein comes from TCRdb applying MiXCR to the multiplex PCR reads. The sample includes 200,000 to 250,000 distinct CDR3 sequences, 32% of them seen just once. V was clipped by 0 bases and J by 6 bases; unmatched bases: 9. Germline V CDR1 and CDR2: LGHDT, YNNKEL (reference sequence). This CDR3 has 16 residues. Samples came from axillary lymph nodes draining the breast cancer. Worth noting for this clonotype: Its antigen is still unknown.

The clonotype was recovered from a female donor with breast cancer. Some clones in this sample may be carry-over from other donors' samples. The chain uses TRBV3-1 and TRBJ2-5, with TRBD1 matching over 8 bases. Sequenced input: axillary lymph node tissue. CDR3 region: CASSQDWSQGAKTQYF. CDR3 DNA: TGTGCCAGCAGCCAAGATTGGAGCCAGGGGGCGAAGACCCAGTACTTC.